This T cell receptor (beta chain) was captured in a study of blood T cell repertoires in COVID-19. V was shortened by 5 bases and J by 7 bases, with 9 bases between the two germline ends. Germline V CDR1 and CDR2: SNHLY, FYNNEI. CDR3 length: 11 amino acids. In the study's own analysis: It was from reference gene primer amplification that nucleated cell counts were estimated. Clones were sequenced by immunoSEQ multiplex PCR, and TCRdb holds only the in-frame ones, with some missing. V, J and clone size are taken as reported in that table, and D and trimming were inferred from the DNA itself. The table has around 180,000 clones, more than 70% seen once.

The specimen sequenced was peripheral blood. The TCR comes from a woman in her 30s with acute or convalescent COVID-19. The chain uses TRBV2 and TRBJ2-7, with no clear D. The CDR3 region is CASSPSEEQYF. The CDR3 DNA follows: TGTGCCAGCAGTCCCTCTGAGGAGCAGTACTTC. The whole variable domain, remainder taken from reference TRBV2 and TRBJ2-7, is EPEVTQTPSHQVTQMGQEVILRCVPISNHLYFYWYRQILGQKVEFLVSFYNNEISEKSEIFDDQFSVERPDGSNFTLKIRSTKLEDSAMYFCASSPSEEQYFGPGTRLTVT.